Detailed here is one T cell receptor beta chain. This record comes from a study of control samples from healthy donors and cancer patients. V lost 0 bases to trimming and J lost 8 bases, with 18 bases between them. Per germline, CDR1 MNHNS and CDR2 SASEGT. The CDR3 is 16 residues long. Only in-frame clones appear in the TCRdb table, and some are missing; sequencing was by immunoSEQ multiplex PCR. The repertoire consists of tens of thousands of clones, with about 90% occurring once and the leading ten covering around 15%. The chain uses TRBV6-1 and TRBJ2-3, with D possibly called TRBD1 or TRBD2 (5 bases each). The source is a man aged 60-69 years with head and neck cancer. The material sequenced was PBMCs. CDR3 bases: TGTGCCAGCAGTGAAGCTTCGGGACCGAGGTCAGGTACGCAGTATTTT. Translation gives CASSEASGPRSGTQYF.